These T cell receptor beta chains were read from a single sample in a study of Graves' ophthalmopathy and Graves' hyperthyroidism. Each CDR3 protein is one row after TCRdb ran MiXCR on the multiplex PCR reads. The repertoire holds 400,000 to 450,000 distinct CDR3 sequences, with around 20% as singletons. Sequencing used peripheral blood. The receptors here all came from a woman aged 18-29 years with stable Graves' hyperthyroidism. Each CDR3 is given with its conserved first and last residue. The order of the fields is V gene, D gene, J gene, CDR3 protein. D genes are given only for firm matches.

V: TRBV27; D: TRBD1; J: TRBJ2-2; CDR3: CASSSSGTGGNTGELFF
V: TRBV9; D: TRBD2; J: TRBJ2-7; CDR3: CASSVTSGRTGEQYF
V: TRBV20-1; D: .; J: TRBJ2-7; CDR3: CSARGGYYEQYF
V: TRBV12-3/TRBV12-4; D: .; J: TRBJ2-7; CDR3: CASSFGQVPPYEQYF
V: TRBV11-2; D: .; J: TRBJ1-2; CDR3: CASSLEWEGNNYGYTF
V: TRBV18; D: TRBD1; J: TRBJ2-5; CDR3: CASSPPGTGVGETQYF
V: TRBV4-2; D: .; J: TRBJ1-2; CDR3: CASSQEWTQEYGYTF
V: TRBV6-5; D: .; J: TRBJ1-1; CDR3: CASSWEGFSEAFF
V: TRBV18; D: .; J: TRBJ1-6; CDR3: CASSQDRSHNSPLHF
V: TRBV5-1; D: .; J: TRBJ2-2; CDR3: CASSSEGGRDTGELFF
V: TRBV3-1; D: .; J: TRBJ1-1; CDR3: CASSPSGLNTEAFF
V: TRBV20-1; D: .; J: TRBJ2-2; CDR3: CSAPEQWSGELFF
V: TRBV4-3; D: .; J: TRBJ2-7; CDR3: CASSPRTAPTYDQYF
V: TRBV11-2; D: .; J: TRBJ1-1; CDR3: CASSFGFTEAFF
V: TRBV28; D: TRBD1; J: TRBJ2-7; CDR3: CASSFPGGGYEQYF
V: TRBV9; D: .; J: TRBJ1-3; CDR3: CASRKGGSGNTIYF
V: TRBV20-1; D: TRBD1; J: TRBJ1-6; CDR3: CSAGQGYNSPLHF
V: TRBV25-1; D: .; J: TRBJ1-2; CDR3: CASSGAGDHGYTF
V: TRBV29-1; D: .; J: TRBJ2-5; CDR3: CSVDGRGGETQYF
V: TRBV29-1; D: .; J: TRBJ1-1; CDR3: CSVEGRAIAEAFF
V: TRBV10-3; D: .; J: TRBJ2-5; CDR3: CAISESTAQETQYF
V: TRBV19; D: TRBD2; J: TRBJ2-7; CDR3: CASSITGPSGTRQRRGEQYF
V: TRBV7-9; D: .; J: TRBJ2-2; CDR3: CASSPTLPRELFF
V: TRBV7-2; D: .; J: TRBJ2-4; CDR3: CASSPNGLYLAKNIQYF
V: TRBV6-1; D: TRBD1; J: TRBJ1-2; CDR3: CASSTGQLYGYTF
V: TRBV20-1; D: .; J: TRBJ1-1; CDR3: CSARGIMNTEAFF
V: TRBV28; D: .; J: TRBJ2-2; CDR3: CVTTGGAGGELFF
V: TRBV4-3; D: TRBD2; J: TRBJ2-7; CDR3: CASSQEIAGYEQYF
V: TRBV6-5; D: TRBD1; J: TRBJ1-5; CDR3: CASRTDRLAGNQPQHF
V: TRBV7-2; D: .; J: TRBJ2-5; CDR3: CASSSTPPPTYREWETQYF
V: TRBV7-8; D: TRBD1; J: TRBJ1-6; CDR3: CASRADRGSPLHF
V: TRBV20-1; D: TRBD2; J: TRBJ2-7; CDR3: CSAPTSGSYEQYF
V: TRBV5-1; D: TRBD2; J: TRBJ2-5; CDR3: CASSLGTSQETQYF
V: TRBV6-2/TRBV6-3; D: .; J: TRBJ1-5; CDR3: CASSWTVGNQPQHF
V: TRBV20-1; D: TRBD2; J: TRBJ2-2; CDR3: CSARDDRRLAGADTGELFF
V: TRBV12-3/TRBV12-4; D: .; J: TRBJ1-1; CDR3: CASSFSPAANTEAFF
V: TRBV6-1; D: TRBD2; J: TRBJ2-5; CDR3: CASSASGRGETQYF
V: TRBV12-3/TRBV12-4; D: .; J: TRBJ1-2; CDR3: CASSPDSNSNYGYTF
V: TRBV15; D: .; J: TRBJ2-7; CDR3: CATSSTYEQYF
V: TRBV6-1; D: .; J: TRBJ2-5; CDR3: CASSLGFLQETQYF
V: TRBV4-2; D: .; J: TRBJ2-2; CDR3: CASSQARPGDTGELFF
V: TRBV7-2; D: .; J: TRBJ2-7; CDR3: CASSLGSGPTYEQYF
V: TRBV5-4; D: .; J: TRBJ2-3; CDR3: CASSWRGRGASTDTQYF
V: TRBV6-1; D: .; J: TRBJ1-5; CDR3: CASSMEGNQPQHF
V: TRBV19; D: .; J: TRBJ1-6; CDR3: CASSISPGASPLHF
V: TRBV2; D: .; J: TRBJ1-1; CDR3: CASSGRDGGTEAFF
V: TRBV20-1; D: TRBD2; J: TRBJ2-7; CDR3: CSARSLAGFDYEQYF
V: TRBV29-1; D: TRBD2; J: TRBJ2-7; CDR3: CSVELAGGPVGYEQYF
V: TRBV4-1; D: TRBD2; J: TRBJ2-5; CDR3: CASSQVLAGVGETQYF